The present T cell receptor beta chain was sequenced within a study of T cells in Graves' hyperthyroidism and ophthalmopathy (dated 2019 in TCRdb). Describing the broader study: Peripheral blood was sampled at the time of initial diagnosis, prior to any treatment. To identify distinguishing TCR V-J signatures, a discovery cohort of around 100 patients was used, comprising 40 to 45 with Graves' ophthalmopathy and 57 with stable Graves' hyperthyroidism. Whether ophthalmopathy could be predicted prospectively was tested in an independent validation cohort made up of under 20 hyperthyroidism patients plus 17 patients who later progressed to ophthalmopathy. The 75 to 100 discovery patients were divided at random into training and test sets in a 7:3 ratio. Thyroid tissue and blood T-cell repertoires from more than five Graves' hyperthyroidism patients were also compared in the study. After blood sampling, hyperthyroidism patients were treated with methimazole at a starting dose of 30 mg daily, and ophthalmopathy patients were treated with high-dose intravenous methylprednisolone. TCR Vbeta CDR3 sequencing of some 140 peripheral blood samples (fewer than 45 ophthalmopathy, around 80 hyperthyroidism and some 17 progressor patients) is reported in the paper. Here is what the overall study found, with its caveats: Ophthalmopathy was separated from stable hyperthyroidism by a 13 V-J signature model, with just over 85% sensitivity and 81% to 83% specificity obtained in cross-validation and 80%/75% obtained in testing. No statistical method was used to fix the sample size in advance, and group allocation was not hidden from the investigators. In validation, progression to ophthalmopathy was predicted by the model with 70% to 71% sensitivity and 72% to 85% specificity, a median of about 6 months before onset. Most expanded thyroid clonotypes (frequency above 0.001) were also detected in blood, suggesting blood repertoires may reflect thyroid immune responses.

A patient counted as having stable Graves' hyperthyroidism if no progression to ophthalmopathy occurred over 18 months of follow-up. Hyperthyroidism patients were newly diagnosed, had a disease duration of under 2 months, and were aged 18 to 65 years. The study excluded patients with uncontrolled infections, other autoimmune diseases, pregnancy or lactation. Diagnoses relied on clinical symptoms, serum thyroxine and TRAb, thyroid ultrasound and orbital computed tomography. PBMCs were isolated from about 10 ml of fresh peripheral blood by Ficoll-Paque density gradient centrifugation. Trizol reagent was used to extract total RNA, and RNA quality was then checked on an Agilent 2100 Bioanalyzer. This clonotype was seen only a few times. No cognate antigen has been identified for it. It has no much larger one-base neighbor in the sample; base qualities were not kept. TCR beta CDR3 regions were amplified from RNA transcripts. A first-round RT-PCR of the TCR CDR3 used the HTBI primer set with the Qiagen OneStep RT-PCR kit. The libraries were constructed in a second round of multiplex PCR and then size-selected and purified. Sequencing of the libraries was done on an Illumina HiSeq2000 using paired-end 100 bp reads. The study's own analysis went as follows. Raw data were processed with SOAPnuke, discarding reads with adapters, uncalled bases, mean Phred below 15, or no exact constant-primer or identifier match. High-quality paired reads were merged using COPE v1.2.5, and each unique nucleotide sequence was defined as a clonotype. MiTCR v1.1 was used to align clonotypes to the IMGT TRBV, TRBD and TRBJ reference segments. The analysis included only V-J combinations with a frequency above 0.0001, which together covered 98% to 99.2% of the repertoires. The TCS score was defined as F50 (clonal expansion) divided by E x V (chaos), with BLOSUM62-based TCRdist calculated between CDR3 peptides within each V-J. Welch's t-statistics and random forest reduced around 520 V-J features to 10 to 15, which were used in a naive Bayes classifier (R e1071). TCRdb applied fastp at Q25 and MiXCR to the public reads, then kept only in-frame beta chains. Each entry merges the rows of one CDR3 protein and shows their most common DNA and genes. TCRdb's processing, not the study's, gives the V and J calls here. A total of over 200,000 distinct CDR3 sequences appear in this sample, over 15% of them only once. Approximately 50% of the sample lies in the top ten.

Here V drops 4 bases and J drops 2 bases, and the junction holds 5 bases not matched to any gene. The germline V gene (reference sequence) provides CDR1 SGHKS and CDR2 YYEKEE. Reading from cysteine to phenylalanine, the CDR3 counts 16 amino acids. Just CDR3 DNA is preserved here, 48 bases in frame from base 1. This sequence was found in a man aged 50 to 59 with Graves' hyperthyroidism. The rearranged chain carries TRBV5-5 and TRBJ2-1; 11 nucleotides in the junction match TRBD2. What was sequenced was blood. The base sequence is TGTGCCAGCAGCAGAGCTAGCGGGAGGACCTACAATGAGCAGTTCTTC. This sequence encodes CASSRASGRTYNEQFF.